This T cell receptor (beta chain) is drawn from a study of T cell repertoires in cytomegalovirus infection. This clonotype appeared many times. Germline CDR1 reads MNHEY; CDR2 reads SMNVEV (reference sequence). The V gene lost 2 bases and the J gene lost 6 bases, with 8 bases spanning the gap. This CDR3 contains 13 residues. TCRdb re-analysed the reads in MiXCR, keeping a single row per CDR3 protein. The repertoire holds around 280,000 distinct CDR3 sequences, with roughly an eighth as singletons. This clonotype originated in a human donor in good health (CMV status not recorded). Some clones in this sample may be carry-over from other donors' samples. The chain carries TRBV27 and TRBJ1-5; D remains ambiguous. Sequencing was done on a sample of PBMCs. CDR3 sequence reads: CASSLSYSQPQHF. The DNA for the CDR3 is TGTGCCAGCAGTTTAAGTTATAGTCAGCCCCAGCATTTT.